This T cell receptor beta chain was sequenced during a study of CD8 T cells in Susac syndrome. The CDR3 is 12 residues long. Trimming removed 0 bases at V and 2 bases at J, with 2 bases between. Germline V gene data show CDR1 as MNHEY and CDR2 as SVGEGT. RNA was extracted with the RNeasy kit, and a quantity of about 0.45 to 1 ug was reverse transcribed using random hexamers. The authors amplified TCR beta CDR3 across 54 Vbeta and 13 Jbeta using immunoSEQ multiplex PCR. One entry per CDR3 protein results from TCRdb running MiXCR on the immunoSEQ multiplex PCR reads. The repertoire holds 69,000 or so distinct CDR3 sequences, around 96% seen once, with 0.56% in the top ten.

This clonotype was sampled from a human donor with multiple sclerosis. The chain joins TRBV6-2 or TRBV6-3 to TRBJ2-7, with D uncertain. The sequencing sample was made of CD8+ T cells from PBMCs. The CDR3 DNA reads as TGTGCCAGCAGTTACTCCCCCTACGAGCAGTACTTC. The encoded protein is CASSYSPYEQYF.